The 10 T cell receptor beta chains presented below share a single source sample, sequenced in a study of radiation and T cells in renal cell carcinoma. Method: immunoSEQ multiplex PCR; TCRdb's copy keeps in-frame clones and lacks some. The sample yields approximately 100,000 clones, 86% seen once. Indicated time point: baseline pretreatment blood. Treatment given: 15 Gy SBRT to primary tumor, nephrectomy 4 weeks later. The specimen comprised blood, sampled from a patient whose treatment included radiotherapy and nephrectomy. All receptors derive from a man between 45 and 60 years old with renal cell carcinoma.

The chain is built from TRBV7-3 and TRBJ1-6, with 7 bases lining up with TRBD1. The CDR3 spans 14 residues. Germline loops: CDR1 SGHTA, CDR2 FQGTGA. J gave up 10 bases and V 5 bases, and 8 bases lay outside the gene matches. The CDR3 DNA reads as TGTGCCAGCAGCCAAACAGGGGTAGGATCACCCCTCCACTTT. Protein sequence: CASSQTGVGSPLHF.

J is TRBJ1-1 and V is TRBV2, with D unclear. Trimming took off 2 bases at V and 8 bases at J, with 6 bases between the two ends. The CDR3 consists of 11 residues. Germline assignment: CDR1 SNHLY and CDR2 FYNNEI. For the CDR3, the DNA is TGTGCCAGCAGTGAATTGTCAGAAGCTTTCTTT. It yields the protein CASSELSEAFF. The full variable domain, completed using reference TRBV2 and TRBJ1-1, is EPEVTQTPSHQVTQMGQEVILRCVPISNHLYFYWYRQILGQKVEFLVSFYNNEISEKSEIFDDQFSVERPDGSNFTLKIRSTKLEDSAMYFCASSELSEAFFGQGTRLTVV.

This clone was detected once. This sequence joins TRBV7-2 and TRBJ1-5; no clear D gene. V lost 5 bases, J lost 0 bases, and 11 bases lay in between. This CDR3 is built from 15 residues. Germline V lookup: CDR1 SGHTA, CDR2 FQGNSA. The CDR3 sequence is CASSGTHGSNQPQHF. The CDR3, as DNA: TGTGCCAGCAGCGGAACTCACGGTAGCAATCAGCCCCAGCATTTT.

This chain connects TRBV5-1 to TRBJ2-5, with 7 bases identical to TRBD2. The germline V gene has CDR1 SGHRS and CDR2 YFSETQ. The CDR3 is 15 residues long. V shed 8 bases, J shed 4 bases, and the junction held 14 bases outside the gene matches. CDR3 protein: CASKIGPGGGETQYF. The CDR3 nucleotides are TGCGCCAGTAAAATCGGGCCTGGCGGGGGAGAGACCCAGTACTTC.

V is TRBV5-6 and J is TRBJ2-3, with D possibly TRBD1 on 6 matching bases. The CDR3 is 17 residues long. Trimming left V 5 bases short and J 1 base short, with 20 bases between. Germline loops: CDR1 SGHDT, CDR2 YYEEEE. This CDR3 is CASRAQGWGPGTDTQYF. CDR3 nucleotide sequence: TGTGCCAGCAGGGCTCAGGGGTGGGGGCCTGGCACAGATACGCAGTATTTT.

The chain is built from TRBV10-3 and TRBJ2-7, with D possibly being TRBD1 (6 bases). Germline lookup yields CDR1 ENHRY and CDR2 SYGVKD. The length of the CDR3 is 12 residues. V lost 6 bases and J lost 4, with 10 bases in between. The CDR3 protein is CAIRDSEYEQYF. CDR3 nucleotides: TGTGCCATCAGGGACAGTGAATACGAGCAGTACTTC.

As DNA, the CDR3 is TGTGCCTGGAGTGGCGGGGGGGTTTTGGCCTACGAGCAGTACTTC. Translated: CAWSGGGVLAYEQYF. V usage is TRBV30 and J usage is TRBJ2-7; TRBD2 matches 9 bases. The CDR3 has 15 residues. CDR1 is GTSNPN and CDR2 is SVGIG in the germline V gene (reference sequence). After removal of 1 base from V and 2 bases from J, the junction contained 6 bases not matched to a gene.

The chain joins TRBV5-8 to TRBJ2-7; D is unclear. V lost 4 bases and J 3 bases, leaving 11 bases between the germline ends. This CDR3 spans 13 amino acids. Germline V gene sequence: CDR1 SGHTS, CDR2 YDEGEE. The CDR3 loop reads CASSAPLFYEQYF. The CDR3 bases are TGTGCCAGCAGCGCCCCACTTTTCTACGAGCAGTACTTC.

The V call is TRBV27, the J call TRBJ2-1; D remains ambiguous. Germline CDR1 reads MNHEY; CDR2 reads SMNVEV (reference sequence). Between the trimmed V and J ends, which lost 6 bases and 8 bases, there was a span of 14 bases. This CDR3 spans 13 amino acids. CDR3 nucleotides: TGTGCCAGCAGGCCTTTCGTCCGTTATGAGCAGTTCTTC. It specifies CASRPFVRYEQFF.

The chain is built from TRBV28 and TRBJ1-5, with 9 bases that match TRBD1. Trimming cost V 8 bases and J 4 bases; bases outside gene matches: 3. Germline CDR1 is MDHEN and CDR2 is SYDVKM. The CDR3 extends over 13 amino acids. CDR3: CASGQGSNQPQHF. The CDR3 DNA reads TGTGCCAGCGGACAGGGGTCGAATCAGCCCCAGCATTTT. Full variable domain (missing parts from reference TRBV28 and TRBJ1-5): DVKVTQSSRYLVKRTGEKVFLECVQDMDHENMFWYRQDPGLGLRLIYFSYDVKMKEKGDIPEGYSVSREKKERFSLILESASTNQTSMYLCASGQGSNQPQHFGDGTRLSIL.